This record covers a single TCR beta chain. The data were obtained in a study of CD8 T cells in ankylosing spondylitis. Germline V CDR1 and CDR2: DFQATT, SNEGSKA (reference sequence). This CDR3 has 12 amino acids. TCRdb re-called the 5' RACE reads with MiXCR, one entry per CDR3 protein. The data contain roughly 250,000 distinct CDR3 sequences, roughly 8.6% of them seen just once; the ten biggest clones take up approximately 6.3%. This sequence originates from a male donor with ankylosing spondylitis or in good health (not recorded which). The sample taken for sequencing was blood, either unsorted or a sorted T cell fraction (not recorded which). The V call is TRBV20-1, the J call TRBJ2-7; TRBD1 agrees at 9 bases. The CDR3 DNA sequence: TGCAGCGTCGGGACAGGGCTTTACGAGCAGTACTTC. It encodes CSVGTGLYEQYF.